These 32 T cell receptor beta chains share one sample of origin, sequenced in a study of cytomegalovirus exposure and HLA in healthy donors (dated by TCRdb to 2017 to 2019). The receptor library was made with the immunoSEQ multiplex PCR assay. For the multiplex PCR, a mixture combining 60 forward primers for TCR Vbeta segments and 13 reverse primers for TCR Jbeta segments was used. This immuneACCESS table, as held by TCRdb, lists in-frame sequences with V and J called but not all clones. Of the missing ones, under half trace to an unresolved V gene in checked studies; the others have no known cause. This sample lists roughly 150,000 clones; 82% were detected once. Around 2.6% of the sample is held by the ten biggest clonotypes. Input material: PBMCs. Source of these receptors: a male donor in good health and CMV-seronegative.

V gene TRBV5-8 combines with J gene TRBJ2-7; TRBD1 agrees at 9 bases. Germline V gene sequence: CDR1 SGHTS, CDR2 YDEGEE. There are 14 residues in the CDR3. V was clipped by 1 base and J by 3 bases; unmatched bases: 2. CDR3 bases: TGTGCCAGCAGCTTGCGGGACAGGGTCTACGAGCAGTACTTC. Its protein is CASSLRDRVYEQYF.

This chain links TRBV9 with TRBJ1-4; 12 bases are shared with TRBD1. Trimming at V came to 0 bases and at J to 5 bases, leaving 8 bases not matched to a gene. Germline CDR1 SGDLS, CDR2 YYNGEE. CDR3 size: 18 residues. The CDR3 region is CASSVGGTGGRGNEKLFF. Written as DNA, the CDR3 is TGTGCCAGCAGCGTAGGAGGGACAGGGGGCAGGGGAAATGAAAAACTGTTTTTT. The variable domain in full, completed from reference TRBV9 and TRBJ1-4, reads DSGVTQTPKHLITATGQRVTLRCSPRSGDLSVYWYQQSLDQGLQFLIQYYNGEERAKGNILERFSAQQFPDLHSELNLSSLELGDSALYFCASSVGGTGGRGNEKLFFGSGTQLSVL.

The table lists this clone with a few counts. The rearrangement joins TRBV28 to TRBJ1-2; the match to TRBD1 covers 8 bases. V shed 6 bases and J 7 bases; nucleotides not matched to a gene: 22. The CDR3 contains 18 residues. Germline CDR1 is MDHEN and CDR2 is SYDVKM. The CDR3 nucleotides read TGTGCCAGCAGGCCCCCACTGGGCAGGGGGCCCACTGGAGTTGGCTACACCTTC. As protein: CASRPPLGRGPTGVGYTF.

The V and J genes are TRBV4-3 and TRBJ2-7; 8 bases fit TRBD2. The germline V gene has CDR1 LGHNA and CDR2 YSLEER. V was clipped by 4 bases and J by 0 bases; unmatched bases: 8. The CDR3 length is 16 residues. This CDR3 is CASSRAGDSPSYEQYF. As DNA, the CDR3 is TGCGCCAGCAGCCGAGCGGGAGACTCGCCCTCCTACGAGCAGTACTTC.

The gene calls are TRBV7-6 and TRBJ1-2; D perhaps matches TRBD1 (6 bases). CDR1 is SGHVS, CDR2 FNYEAQ, per germline. This CDR3 is built from 14 residues. V was clipped by 5 bases and J by 3 bases, with 13 bases between them. The CDR3 bases are TGTGCCAGCAGCAAGGGGTACAGGGACTATGGCTACACCTTC. It encodes CASSKGYRDYGYTF.

Comment on this clone: A junction end diverges from the germline sequence, so it may reflect a read error. The chain links TRBV30 to TRBJ1-5; 7 bases are a match to TRBD1. The germline CDR1 and CDR2 sequences are GTSNPN and SVGIG (reference sequence). This CDR3 has 13 amino acids. This chain's CDR3 is CAWSRQGVQPQHF. The CDR3 bases are TGTGCTTGGAGTAGGCAGGGGGTGCAGCCCCAGCATTTT.

This chain uses TRBV9 with TRBJ1-1; 8 nucleotides align to TRBD1. V dropped 3 bases and J dropped 5; count of bases not matched to a gene: 6. Germline-derived CDR1 and CDR2 are SGDLS and YYNGEE. The CDR3 contains 14 residues. The CDR3 DNA follows: TGTGCCAGCAGCGCCCCCACAGGGGGAACTGAAGCTTTCTTT. Translation gives CASSAPTGGTEAFF.

The chain has TRBV19 and TRBJ2-7; 11 bases fit TRBD2. CDR3 length: 15 residues. Germline lookup yields CDR1 LNHDA and CDR2 SQIVND (reference sequence). J was trimmed by 3 bases and V by 3 bases; bases with no gene match: 4. DNA of the CDR3: TGTGCCAGTAGTATTGCTAGCGGGAGGCTCTACGAGCAGTACTTC. As protein: CASSIASGRLYEQYF. The entire variable domain, with the rest obtained from reference TRBV19 and TRBJ2-7, is as follows: DGGITQSPKYLFRKEGQNVTLSCEQNLNHDAMYWYRQDPGQGLRLIYYSQIVNDFQKGDIAEGYSVSREKKESFPLTVTSAQKNPTAFYLCASSIASGRLYEQYFGPGTRLTVT.

V and J are TRBV19 and TRBJ1-1; no reliable D call. The CDR3 contains 14 residues. V shed 2 bases and J shed 4 bases, with 11 bases lying between them. Germline V gives CDR1 LNHDA, CDR2 SQIVND (reference sequence). The CDR3 nucleotides read TGTGCCAGTAGTATATGGGGAGGGAGCACTGAAGCTTTCTTT. It is translated as CASSIWGGSTEAFF.

The rearrangement uses TRBV7-9 and TRBJ1-1; D remains ambiguous. V lost 5 bases and J 10 bases, leaving 17 bases between the germline ends. This CDR3 region has 13 residues. Germline V gives CDR1 SEHNR, CDR2 FQNEAQ (reference sequence). For the CDR3, the DNA is TGTGCCAGCAGCCCGGACCTTCCGGCGGGAGCTTTCTTT. Its translation is CASSPDLPAGAFF.

V gene TRBV5-1 combines with J gene TRBJ1-1; D perhaps matches TRBD1 (5 bases). The CDR3 loop spans 16 amino acids. Germline assignment: CDR1 SGHRS and CDR2 YFSETQ. Trimming removed 4 bases from V and 0 bases from J, with 16 bases in between. CDR3 loop: CASSRSTGLMNTEAFF. For the CDR3, the DNA is TGCGCCAGCAGCCGTTCCACAGGCTTAATGAACACTGAAGCTTTCTTT.

This clone has only a few counts. V usage is TRBV4-3 and J usage is TRBJ2-5; 9 bases are a match to TRBD1. From germline, CDR1 is LGHNA and CDR2 YSLEER. This CDR3 is built from 15 residues. After removal of 1 base from V and 5 bases from J, the junction contained 5 bases not matched to a gene. CDR3 protein: CASSQGGTGLETQYF. CDR3 nucleotide sequence: TGCGCCAGCAGCCAAGGAGGGACAGGGCTGGAGACCCAGTACTTC.

This rearrangement joins TRBV9 to TRBJ2-2, with 7 bases fitting TRBD2. Germline CDR1 is SGDLS and CDR2 is YYNGEE. The CDR3 covers 13 residues. After removal of 4 bases from V and 5 bases from J, the junction contained 2 bases not matched to a gene. CDR3 nucleotides: TGTGCCAGCAGCCTTAGCGGGACCGGGGAGCTGTTTTTT. Translated: CASSLSGTGELFF.

The J gene is TRBJ2-1, the V gene TRBV7-9; D remains ambiguous. V shed 2 bases and J shed 10 bases, with 6 bases lying between them. CDR3 size: 11 residues. Germline V gene data show CDR1 as SEHNR and CDR2 as FQNEAQ (reference sequence). The CDR3 sequence is CASSLTSEQFF. The CDR3 DNA follows: TGTGCCAGCAGCTTAACTTCCGAGCAGTTCTTC. The entire variable domain, with the rest obtained from reference TRBV7-9 and TRBJ2-1, is as follows: DTGVSQNPRHKITKRGQNVTFRCDPISEHNRLYWYRQTLGQGPEFLTYFQNEAQLEKSRLLSDRFSAERPKGSFSTLEIQRTEQGDSAMYLCASSLTSEQFFGPGTRLTVL.

This chain links TRBV7-9 with TRBJ2-3; 7 bases match TRBD2. The CDR3 has 17 residues. Per the germline V gene, CDR1 is SEHNR and CDR2 is FQNEAQ (reference sequence). The J segment lost 1 base and the V segment lost 5 bases, leaving 12 bases of the junction unmatched. The CDR3 spells CASSPSKGGWGTDTQYF. The CDR3 coding sequence is TGTGCCAGCAGCCCCTCCAAGGGAGGGTGGGGCACAGATACGCAGTATTTT. The full variable domain, its missing parts supplied by reference TRBV7-9 and TRBJ2-3, is DTGVSQNPRHKITKRGQNVTFRCDPISEHNRLYWYRQTLGQGPEFLTYFQNEAQLEKSRLLSDRFSAERPKGSFSTLEIQRTEQGDSAMYLCASSPSKGGWGTDTQYFGPGTRLTVL.

This chain links TRBV18 with TRBJ2-7; 11 bases are shared with TRBD1. This CDR3 is 17 amino acids long. Losses at the gene ends were 6 bases for V and 7 bases for J; bases not matched to a gene: 17. CDR1 is KGHSH, CDR2 LQKENI, per germline. Written as DNA, the CDR3 is TGTGCCAGCTCGCCGGGACAGGGGGTCGGCGCTGGATGGGAGCAGTACTTC. It is translated as CASSPGQGVGAGWEQYF.

The gene calls are TRBV6-1 and TRBJ2-4; the D gene is possibly TRBD2 (5 bases). Germline-derived CDR1 and CDR2 are MNHNS and SASEGT. V was shortened by 3 bases and J by 12 bases, with 15 bases between the two germline ends. CDR3 length: 13 amino acids. The CDR3 DNA is TGTGCCAGCAGTGAGCTCAGAGGGCAAAATCAGTACTTC. Translation: CASSELRGQNQYF.

The V gene is TRBV4-3, the J gene TRBJ2-1, with D possibly TRBD1 on 5 matching bases. The V and J ends lost 0 bases and 4 bases respectively, with 10 bases between them. Germline V lookup: CDR1 LGHNA, CDR2 YSLEER. The CDR3 length is 15 residues. The CDR3 spells CASSQDLGLYNEQFF. CDR3 nucleotide sequence: TGCGCCAGCAGCCAAGATCTGGGGCTGTACAATGAGCAGTTCTTC.

The chain couples TRBV19 to TRBJ2-2; D is ambiguous. V dropped 7 bases and J dropped 3 bases, with 9 bases sitting between them. CDR1 and CDR2 (germline): LNHDA, SQIVND (reference sequence). This CDR3 is built from 13 residues. The CDR3 sequence is CASKLRDTGELFF. The CDR3 DNA follows: TGTGCCAGTAAACTAAGAGACACCGGGGAGCTGTTTTTT.

The rearrangement joins TRBV9 to TRBJ2-1; D may be TRBD2 (7 bases). Germline V gene sequence: CDR1 SGDLS, CDR2 YYNGEE. Trimming cost V 0 bases and J 7 bases, with 17 bases left between them. The CDR3 has 16 amino acids. In nucleotides, the CDR3 is TGTGCCAGCAGCGTAGATTTAATGGGAGGGGGTAATGAGCAGTTCTTC. Translation: CASSVDLMGGGNEQFF. Full variable domain (rest looked up from reference TRBV9 and TRBJ2-1): DSGVTQTPKHLITATGQRVTLRCSPRSGDLSVYWYQQSLDQGLQFLIQYYNGEERAKGNILERFSAQQFPDLHSELNLSSLELGDSALYFCASSVDLMGGGNEQFFGPGTRLTVL.

The chain uses TRBV7-3 and TRBJ2-7, with TRBD1 matching over 10 bases. Per germline, CDR1 SGHTA and CDR2 FQGTGA. Trimming at V came to 2 bases and at J to 4 bases, leaving 8 bases not matched to a gene. The CDR3 sequence is 16 residues long. The CDR3 spells CASSLGQGDPLYEQYF. CDR3 DNA: TGTGCCAGCAGCTTAGGACAGGGGGACCCTCTTTACGAGCAGTACTTC.

This clone appeared once. The rearrangement joins TRBV11-1 to TRBJ1-1; D ambiguous. Germline V CDR1 and CDR2: SGHAT, FQDESV (reference sequence). V was trimmed by 5 bases and J by 3 bases, leaving 7 bases between them. CDR3 length: 12 amino acids. The CDR3 is CASSHQDTEAFF. The CDR3 nucleotides read TGTGCCAGCAGCCACCAGGACACTGAAGCTTTCTTT.

The chain recombines TRBV7-9 with TRBJ2-3; 9 bases are shared with TRBD2. V gave up 4 bases and J gave up 3 bases; unmatched junction bases: 8. The V gene's germline CDR1 is SEHNR and CDR2 FQNEAQ (reference sequence). The CDR3 runs 16 residues. The chain's CDR3 is CASSSNSGRETDTQYF. The CDR3 DNA reads as TGTGCCAGCAGCTCCAATAGCGGGAGAGAGACAGATACGCAGTATTTT.

The chain uses TRBV6-6 and TRBJ2-3; 10 nucleotides match TRBD1. Trimming at V came to 5 bases and at J to 2 bases, leaving 7 bases not matched to a gene. The CDR3 consists of 16 residues. Germline V CDR1 and CDR2: MNHNY, SVGAGI (reference sequence). The DNA for the CDR3 is TGTGCCAGCAGTCCCTTGGACAGGGGGGCCACAGATACGCAGTATTTT. It yields the protein CASSPLDRGATDTQYF.

DNA of the CDR3: TGCGCCAGCAGCGTGGGGTGGGGCGCGAGCTCCTACGAGCAGTACTTC. This gives the protein CASSVGWGASSYEQYF. The rearrangement links TRBV5-1 to TRBJ2-7; D might be TRBD1 (5 bases). The germline V and J ends were trimmed by 4 bases and 0 bases, with 17 bases remaining between them. The V gene's germline CDR1 is SGHRS and CDR2 YFSETQ. The CDR3 has 16 amino acids.

The table lists this clone with a count of one. The CDR3 here is CAISEPGQGNTEAFF. CDR3 DNA sequence: TGTGCCATCAGTGAACCGGGACAGGGGAACACTGAAGCTTTCTTT. The V and J genes are TRBV10-3 and TRBJ1-1, with 9 bases aligning to TRBD1. With 3 bases clipped from V and 1 base from J, the junction kept 3 bases outside the gene matches. This CDR3 region has 15 residues. Germline V lookup: CDR1 ENHRY, CDR2 SYGVKD.

This clone showed up just a few times. Other nucleotide sequences from this sample produce the same CDR3. This chain links TRBV5-1 with TRBJ2-3; 9 bases agree with TRBD2. The trim removed 5 bases at V and 1 base at J, leaving 2 bases unmatched. Germline CDR1 reads SGHRS; CDR2 reads YFSETQ. This CDR3 comprises 14 residues. The CDR3 coding sequence is TGCGCCAGCAGTTTAGCGGGAGGCACAGATACGCAGTATTTT. It codes for CASSLAGGTDTQYF.

CDR3 bases: TGTGCCAGTAGTACCACGAGTATGGGGCCCAAGTCAGAACTGTTTTTT. Protein product: CASSTTSMGPKSELFF. V is TRBV19 and J is TRBJ1-4; perhaps TRBD1 as D (5 bases). The V gene's germline CDR1 is LNHDA and CDR2 SQIVND (reference sequence). The CDR3 length is 16 residues. V lost 4 bases to trimming and J lost 12 bases, with 24 bases between them.

The CDR3 region is CASSLLVGNTEAFF. The CDR3 coding sequence is TGCGCCAGCAGCTTGCTCGTCGGGAACACTGAAGCTTTCTTT. This chain uses TRBV5-1 with TRBJ1-1, with unresolved D. CDR1 and CDR2 from the germline V gene are SGHRS and YFSETQ. V lost 1 base, J lost 1 base, and 8 bases lay in between. The CDR3 covers 14 residues. The complete variable domain, with remaining parts taken from reference TRBV5-1 and TRBJ1-1, reads KAGVTQTPRYLIKTRGQQVTLSCSPISGHRSVSWYQQTPGQGLQFLFEYFSETQRNKGNFPGRFSGRQFSNSRSEMNVSTLELGDSALYLCASSLLVGNTEAFFGQGTRLTVV.

This clone was seen just once. This chain uses TRBV6-5 with TRBJ1-1; 9 bases map to TRBD1. Germline trimming cut 1 base from V and 10 bases from J; bases unmatched to any gene: 4. CDR1 is MNHEY, CDR2 SVGAGI, per germline. This CDR3 spans 13 amino acids. The CDR3 loop reads CASSYYRGQSAFF. The DNA of the CDR3 is TGTGCCAGCAGTTACTACAGGGGGCAGTCAGCTTTCTTT.

The J gene is TRBJ2-7, the V gene TRBV7-9, with a possible D match to TRBD1 (6 bases). Trimming took 5 bases from V and 3 from J, leaving 14 bases between them. The CDR3 is 14 residues long. From germline, CDR1 is SEHNR and CDR2 FQNEAQ (reference sequence). The CDR3 loop is CASSQPGRGYEQYF. The CDR3 coding sequence is TGTGCCAGCAGCCAACCGGGCAGGGGCTACGAGCAGTACTTC.

Regarding this clone: Germline and junction disagree at one end, which may indicate a read error. The V call is TRBV7-7, the J call TRBJ2-3, with D possibly TRBD2 on 6 matching bases. Germline CDR1 reads SSHAT; CDR2 reads FNYEAQ (reference sequence). The CDR3 covers 13 residues. The CDR3: CASSLTRRDTQYF. As DNA, the CDR3 is TGTGCTAGCAGCTTGACTAGGCGAGATACGCAGTATTTT.